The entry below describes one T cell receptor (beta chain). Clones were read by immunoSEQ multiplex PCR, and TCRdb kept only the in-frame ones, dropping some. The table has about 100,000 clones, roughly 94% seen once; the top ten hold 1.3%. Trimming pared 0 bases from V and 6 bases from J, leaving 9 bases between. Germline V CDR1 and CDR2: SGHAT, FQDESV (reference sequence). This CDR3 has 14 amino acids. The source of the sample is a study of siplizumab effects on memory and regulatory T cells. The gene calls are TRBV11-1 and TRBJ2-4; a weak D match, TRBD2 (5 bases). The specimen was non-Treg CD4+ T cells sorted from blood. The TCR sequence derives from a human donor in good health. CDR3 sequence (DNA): TGTGCCAGCAGCTTAGCGCTCGAGGGAAACATTCAGTACTTC. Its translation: CASSLALEGNIQYF. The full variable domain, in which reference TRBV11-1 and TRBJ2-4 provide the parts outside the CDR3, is EAEVAQSPRYKITEKSQAVAFWCDPISGHATLYWYRQILGQGPELLVQFQDESVVDDSQLPKDRFSAERLKGVDSTLKIQPAELGDSAMYLCASSLALEGNIQYFGAGTRLSVL.